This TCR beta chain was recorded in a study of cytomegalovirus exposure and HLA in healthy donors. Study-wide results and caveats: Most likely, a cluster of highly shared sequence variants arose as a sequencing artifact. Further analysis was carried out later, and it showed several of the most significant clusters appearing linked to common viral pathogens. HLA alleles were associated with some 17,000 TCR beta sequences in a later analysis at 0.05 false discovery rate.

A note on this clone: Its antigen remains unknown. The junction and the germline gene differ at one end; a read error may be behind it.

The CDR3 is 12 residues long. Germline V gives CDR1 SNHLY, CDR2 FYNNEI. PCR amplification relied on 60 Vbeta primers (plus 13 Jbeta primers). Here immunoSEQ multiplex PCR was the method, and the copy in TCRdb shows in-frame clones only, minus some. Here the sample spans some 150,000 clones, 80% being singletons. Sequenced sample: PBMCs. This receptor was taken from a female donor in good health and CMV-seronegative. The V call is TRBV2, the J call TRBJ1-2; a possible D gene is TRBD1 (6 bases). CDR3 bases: TGTGCCAGCAGTGTTAGACAGGCCAAAGGGGCCTTC. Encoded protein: CASSVRQAKGAF.